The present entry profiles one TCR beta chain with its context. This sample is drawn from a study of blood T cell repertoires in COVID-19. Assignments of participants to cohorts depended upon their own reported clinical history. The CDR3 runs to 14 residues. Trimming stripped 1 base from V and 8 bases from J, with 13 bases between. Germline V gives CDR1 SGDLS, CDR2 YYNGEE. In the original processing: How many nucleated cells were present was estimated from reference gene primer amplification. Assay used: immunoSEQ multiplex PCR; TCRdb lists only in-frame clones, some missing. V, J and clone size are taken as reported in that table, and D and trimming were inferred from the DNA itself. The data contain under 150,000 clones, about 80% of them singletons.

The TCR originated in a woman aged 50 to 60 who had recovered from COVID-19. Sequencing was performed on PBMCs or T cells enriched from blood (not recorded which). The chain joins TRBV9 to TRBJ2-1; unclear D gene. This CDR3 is CASSVRQARDEQFF. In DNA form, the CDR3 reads TGTGCCAGCAGCGTAAGGCAAGCTCGGGATGAGCAGTTCTTC.